The 20 T cell receptor beta chains below come from one sample, sequenced in a study of shared clonotypes between healthy human individuals. TCRdb's table, derived via immunoSEQ multiplex PCR, lists solely in-frame clones and lacks some. There are approximately 980,000 clones in the sample; over 75% occur only once, and about 1.5% lies in the top ten. Sequencing used memory CD4+ T cells sorted from blood. Described subset: CD45RA-negative fraction. Every receptor here comes from a man aged 18 to 29 in good health.

The chain couples TRBV14 to TRBJ2-5; no firm D call. The J call is doubtful: the DNA matches TRBJ2-7 better. The CDR3 is 14 amino acids. CDR1 and CDR2 from the germline V gene are SGHDN and FVKESK. DNA for the CDR3: TGTGCCAGCAGCCAAGAAACTGCTGTCTACGAGCAGTACTTC. Translating it yields CASSQETAVYEQYF.

The V gene is TRBV27, the J gene TRBJ1-1, with D unresolved. With 3 bases removed from V and 3 bases from J, the gap between germline ends came to 8 bases. Germline-derived CDR1 and CDR2 are MNHEY and SMNVEV (reference sequence). The CDR3 covers 13 residues. This CDR3 reads CASSFRSDTEAFF. Written as DNA, the CDR3 is TGTGCCAGCAGTTTCCGATCGGACACTGAAGCTTTCTTT.

The chain is built from TRBV5-8 and TRBJ1-6; weak D call: TRBD1 (6 bases). The V end lost 4 bases, the J end lost 17 bases, and 28 bases lay between the germline ends. CDR3 length: 16 residues. The germline CDR1 and CDR2 sequences are SGHTS and YDEGEE. CDR3 DNA sequence: TGTGCCAGCAGCCCGAACCCCCAGGGGCCCACTAGGGGAATCCACTTT. Protein product: CASSPNPQGPTRGIHF.

V usage is TRBV5-6 and J usage is TRBJ2-5; the D gene is possibly TRBD2 (5 bases). Trimming cost V 4 bases and J 5 bases, with 12 bases left between them. Germline CDR1 SGHDT, CDR2 YYEEEE. This CDR3 contains 13 residues. The CDR3 region is CASSPDTGETQYF. As DNA, the CDR3 is TGTGCCAGCAGCCCCGACACGGGGGAGACCCAGTACTTC.

The genes are TRBV7-3 and TRBJ1-1; the D is unclear. V was trimmed by 3 bases and J by 1 base, leaving 6 bases between them. Germline CDR1 reads SGHTA; CDR2 reads FQGTGA. The CDR3 is 13 residues long. The CDR3 sequence: CASSFDKNTEAFF. CDR3 bases: TGTGCCAGCAGCTTTGACAAGAACACTGAAGCTTTCTTT.

The J gene is TRBJ2-7, the V gene TRBV29-1; no clear D gene. CDR1 and CDR2 from the germline V gene are SQVTM and ANQGSEA. V was pared by 4 bases and J by 0 bases, with 13 bases between. The length of the CDR3 is 14 residues. CDR3 bases: TGCAGCGTTGGAGCGACCTCCCGCTCCTACGAGCAGTACTTC. It is translated as CSVGATSRSYEQYF.

The chain carries TRBV10-3 and TRBJ2-3; possibly TRBD2 for D (6 bases). The CDR3 covers 14 residues. CDR1 and CDR2 from the germline V gene are ENHRY and SYGVKD. V lost 3 bases to trimming and J lost 4 bases, with 11 bases between them. DNA for the CDR3: TGTGCCATCAGTGACACTAGCAATCCAGATACGCAGTATTTT. It yields the protein CAISDTSNPDTQYF.

The gene calls are TRBV25-1 and TRBJ2-6; no reliable D call. This CDR3 is built from 17 residues. From germline, CDR1 is MGHDK and CDR2 SYGVNS. V was cut by 4 bases and J by 4 bases, with 17 bases left in between. In DNA form, the CDR3 reads TGTGCCAGCAGTGCCCATGGCTGGGCGCTCGGGGCCAACGTCCTGACTTTC. Translation gives CASSAHGWALGANVLTF.

This chain uses TRBV6-5 with TRBJ2-3; 10 bases are a match to TRBD2. The V gene end was trimmed by 6 bases and the J gene end by 1 base; junction bases not matched to a gene: 4. The germline V gene encodes CDR1 MNHEY and CDR2 SVGAGI. CDR3 length: 15 residues. CDR3 loop: CASSWSGGGTDTQYF. CDR3 bases: TGTGCCAGCAGCTGGAGCGGGGGGGGCACAGATACGCAGTATTTT.

The V gene is TRBV7-3, the J gene TRBJ2-1; TRBD1 agrees at 9 bases. This CDR3 is 15 amino acids long. J gave up 6 bases and V 1 base, and 4 bases lay outside the gene matches. From germline, CDR1 is SGHTA and CDR2 FQGTGA. As DNA, the CDR3 is TGTGCCAGCAGCTTAAGGGACAGGGCTCGCAATGAGCAGTTCTTC. Its translation: CASSLRDRARNEQFF.

A remark on this clone: The identical CDR3 is also encoded by other nucleotide sequences in the sample. The rearrangement joins TRBV5-1 to TRBJ2-7, with D maybe TRBD2 (6 bases). V was cut by 0 bases and J by 0 bases, with 7 bases left in between. Per the germline V gene, CDR1 is SGHRS and CDR2 is YFSETQ. This CDR3 is built from 14 residues. CDR3 nucleotide sequence: TGCGCCAGCAGCTTGGACGGGGGCTCCTACGAGCAGTACTTC. Translated, it gives CASSLDGGSYEQYF.

The genes are TRBV30 and TRBJ1-2, with TRBD1 as a possible D gene (5 bases). The CDR3 length is 13 residues. Germline V CDR1 and CDR2: GTSNPN, SVGIG (reference sequence). With 0 bases removed from V and 8 bases from J, the gap between germline ends came to 13 bases. The CDR3, as DNA: TGTGCCTGGAGTGTCCCAGGGAAGGAAGGCTACACCTTC. Protein: CAWSVPGKEGYTF.

The sample holds many counts of this clone. V is TRBV28 and J is TRBJ2-2; 7 bases are shared with TRBD1. V lost 3 bases and J lost 6; bases outside the gene matches: 10. The CDR3 is made up of 16 amino acids. Germline-derived CDR1 and CDR2 are MDHEN and SYDVKM. In DNA, the CDR3 is TGTGCCAGCAGTTTCAGGACAGGACCCGGTGCCGGGGAGCTGTTTTTT. Protein sequence: CASSFRTGPGAGELFF. The full variable domain, its missing parts supplied by reference TRBV28 and TRBJ2-2, is DVKVTQSSRYLVKRTGEKVFLECVQDMDHENMFWYRQDPGLGLRLIYFSYDVKMKEKGDIPEGYSVSREKKERFSLILESASTNQTSMYLCASSFRTGPGAGELFFGEGSRLTVL.

V usage is TRBV6-1 and J usage is TRBJ1-1; D is possibly TRBD1 (5 bases). CDR3 length: 16 amino acids. The V end lost 3 bases, the J end lost 1 base, and 15 bases lay between the germline ends. Germline V gene lookup returns CDR1 MNHNS and CDR2 SASEGT. CDR3 bases: TGTGCCAGCAGTGACCCACGGGGGGGGAAGAACACTGAAGCTTTCTTT. Translated: CASSDPRGGKNTEAFF.

This sequence joins TRBV7-9 and TRBJ2-3, with 9 bases fitting TRBD2. The junction had 11 bases not matched to a gene; V was cut back by 5 bases and J by 2 bases. The CDR3 totals 17 residues. Germline V gene lookup returns CDR1 SEHNR and CDR2 FQNEAQ (reference sequence). As DNA, the CDR3 is TGTGCCAGCAGCATATCGGGACTAGCCCTCTCCACAGATACGCAGTATTTT. Protein sequence: CASSISGLALSTDTQYF.

This clone showed up just once. This chain uses TRBV6-6 with TRBJ2-5; D remains ambiguous. V dropped 4 bases and J dropped 3 bases, with 12 bases sitting between them. CDR1 and CDR2 from the germline V gene are MNHNY and SVGAGI (reference sequence). The CDR3 sequence is 14 residues long. CDR3 sequence: CASSSLGSKETQYF. CDR3 in DNA: TGTGCCAGCAGTTCCTTGGGGTCTAAAGAGACCCAGTACTTC.

V is TRBV2 and J is TRBJ2-3, with 8 bases fitting TRBD2. The CDR3 is made up of 14 amino acids. V shed 8 bases and J 1 base; nucleotides not matched to a gene: 5. CDR1 and CDR2 from the germline V gene are SNHLY and FYNNEI. DNA for the CDR3: TGTGCCAGCGTTGCGGGGGGCGGCACAGATACGCAGTATTTT. Amino acids: CASVAGGGTDTQYF.

This clone was counted only a few times. The chain carries TRBV18 and TRBJ1-4; 7 nucleotides align to TRBD1. The ends lost 6 bases at V and 12 bases at J; junction bases unmatched: 10. This CDR3 has 13 residues. Germline loops: CDR1 KGHSH, CDR2 LQKENI. CDR3 sequence reads: CASSQEQGLELFF. The CDR3 region has the DNA TGTGCCAGCTCCCAGGAACAGGGGTTGGAACTGTTTTTT. Supplemented by reference TRBV18 and TRBJ1-4, the full variable domain reads NAGVMQNPRHLVRRRGQEARLRCSPMKGHSHVYWYRQLPEEGLKFMVYLQKENIIDESGMPKERFSAEFPKEGPSILRIQQVVRGDSAAYFCASSQEQGLELFFGSGTQLSVL.

The chain employs TRBV4-1 and TRBJ2-2; D perhaps matches TRBD1 (5 bases). The V gene lost 4 bases and the J gene lost 5 bases, with 8 bases spanning the gap. The CDR3 has 13 residues. Germline loops: CDR1 MGHRA, CDR2 YSYEKL. The CDR3 reads CASSLRGTGELFF. CDR3 nucleotide sequence: TGCGCCAGCAGCCTTAGGGGTACCGGGGAGCTGTTTTTT.

The rearrangement joins TRBV14 to TRBJ2-7, with D possibly matching TRBD1 (6 bases). The V gene's germline CDR1 is SGHDN and CDR2 FVKESK. This CDR3 contains 12 residues. Trimming shortened V by 1 base and J by 13 bases, and 14 bases separated the two germline ends. The CDR3 region is CASSQVTGTLYF. In DNA, the CDR3 is TGTGCCAGCAGCCAAGTGACTGGGACATTATACTTC.